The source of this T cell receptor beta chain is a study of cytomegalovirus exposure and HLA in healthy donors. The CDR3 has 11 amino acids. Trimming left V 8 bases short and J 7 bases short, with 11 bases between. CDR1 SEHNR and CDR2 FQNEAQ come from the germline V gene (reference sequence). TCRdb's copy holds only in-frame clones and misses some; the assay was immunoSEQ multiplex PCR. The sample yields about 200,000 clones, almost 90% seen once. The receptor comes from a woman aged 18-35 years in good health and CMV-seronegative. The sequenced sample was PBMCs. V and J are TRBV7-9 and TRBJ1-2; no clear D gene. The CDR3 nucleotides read TGTGCCAGCGGGCCTCATGCTGGCTACACCTTC. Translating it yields CASGPHAGYTF.